Below are 21 T cell receptor beta chains sequenced from a single sample in a study of technical replicates of blood from several donors. Profiled with immunoSEQ multiplex PCR; TCRdb holds only in-frame clones, not every one. The sample shows 65,000 to 80,000 clones, 93% of them seen only once. The sequencing sample was made of T cells isolated from PBMCs. Receptors originate from a human donor in good health.

The rearrangement uses TRBV19 and TRBJ2-3, with 8 nucleotides matching TRBD2. There are 15 residues in the CDR3. CDR1 LNHDA and CDR2 SQIVND come from the germline V gene (reference sequence). V shed 4 bases, J shed 0 bases, and the junction held 3 bases outside the gene matches. The CDR3 sequence is CASSTSSGSTDTQYF. CDR3 sequence (DNA): TGTGCCAGTAGTACCTCTAGCGGGAGCACAGATACGCAGTATTTT. Filled out from reference TRBV19 and TRBJ2-3, the complete variable domain reads DGGITQSPKYLFRKEGQNVTLSCEQNLNHDAMYWYRQDPGQGLRLIYYSQIVNDFQKGDIAEGYSVSREKKESFPLTVTSAQKNPTAFYLCASSTSSGSTDTQYFGPGTRLTVL.

The chain couples TRBV27 to TRBJ1-2; 9 bases are shared with TRBD1. This CDR3 comprises 16 residues. The germline gives CDR1 MNHEY, CDR2 SMNVEV (reference sequence). The J segment lost 8 bases and the V segment lost 3 bases, leaving 13 bases of the junction unmatched. CDR3 protein: CASSFTGGTWFGGYTF. The CDR3 DNA is TGTGCCAGCAGTTTTACAGGGGGCACCTGGTTTGGAGGCTACACCTTC.

V is TRBV23-1 and J is TRBJ2-2, with 7 bases fitting TRBD1. TRBV23-1 is treated as an ORF (open reading frame) with a function not yet certain. J gave up 4 bases and V 3 bases, and 23 bases lay outside the gene matches. The CDR3 totals 21 residues. CDR3 region: CASSHHQLTGCGYFITGELFF. CDR3 DNA: TGCGCCAGCAGTCACCATCAATTGACAGGGTGCGGATACTTCATCACCGGGGAGCTGTTTTTT.

This rearrangement joins TRBV4-3 to TRBJ2-7; 13 nucleotides line up with TRBD2. The CDR3 spans 15 residues. After removal of 4 bases from V and 6 bases from J, the junction contained 6 bases not matched to a gene. Germline V gives CDR1 LGHNA, CDR2 YSLEER. This CDR3 reads CASSPGLAGVAEQYF. In nucleotides, the CDR3 is TGCGCCAGCAGCCCAGGACTAGCGGGAGTTGCCGAGCAGTACTTC.

The chain joins TRBV7-6 to TRBJ2-7; 11 nucleotides match TRBD1. The V segment lost 3 bases and the J segment 4 bases; nucleotides outside the gene matches: 2. CDR1 is SGHVS, CDR2 FNYEAQ, per germline. The CDR3 extends over 14 amino acids. CDR3 loop: CASSLGQGVYEQYF. The DNA for the CDR3 is TGTGCCAGCAGCTTGGGACAGGGGGTATACGAGCAGTACTTC. Variable domain in full (rest from reference TRBV7-6 and TRBJ2-7): GAGVSQSPRYKVTKRGQDVALRCDPISGHVSLYWYRQALGQGPEFLTYFNYEAQQDKSGLPNDRFSAERPEGSISTLTIQRTEQRDSAMYRCASSLGQGVYEQYFGPGTRLTVT.

This clone was detected once. This chain links TRBV15 with TRBJ2-7; 7 bases align to TRBD1. Losses at the gene ends were 5 bases for V and 1 base for J; bases not matched to a gene: 8. Germline V gene lookup returns CDR1 LNHNV and CDR2 YYDKDF (reference sequence). The CDR3 runs to 15 residues. The CDR3 loop reads CATSGITGQSYEQYF. The CDR3 DNA sequence: TGTGCCACCAGCGGCATAACGGGACAGTCCTACGAGCAGTACTTC.

This chain connects TRBV2 to TRBJ2-7, with 8 positions matching TRBD1. Germline V gene sequence: CDR1 SNHLY, CDR2 FYNNEI. CDR3 length: 11 residues. After removal of 11 bases from V and 4 bases from J, the junction contained 4 bases not matched to a gene. The CDR3, as DNA: TGTGCCGGCCGACAGGGGTACGAGCAGTACTTC. Translating gives CAGRQGYEQYF.

This clone was seen more than once but under ten times. The chain carries TRBV4-1 and TRBJ2-7; TRBD2 aligns across 8 bases. The junction had 7 bases not matched to a gene; V was cut back by 2 bases and J by 4 bases. Germline V CDR1 and CDR2: MGHRA, YSYEKL. CDR3 length equals 15 residues. CDR3 DNA sequence: TGCGCCAGCAGCCAAATAGAATTAGCGGGATACGAGCAGTACTTC. This gives the protein CASSQIELAGYEQYF.

V is TRBV19 and J is TRBJ2-3; D is possibly TRBD1 (5 bases). Germline lookup yields CDR1 LNHDA and CDR2 SQIVND (reference sequence). The CDR3 is made up of 15 amino acids. V was shortened by 6 bases and J by 6 bases, with 19 bases between the two germline ends. The CDR3 DNA reads as TGTGCCAGTAGCAGTATCAGGGCGGCGGTGGATACGCAGTATTTT. Protein sequence: CASSSIRAAVDTQYF.

A word on this clone: A junction end diverges from the germline sequence, so it may reflect a read error. V usage is TRBV19 and J usage is TRBJ2-1; D possibly corresponds to TRBD2 (6 bases). Germline V lookup: CDR1 LNHDA, CDR2 SQIVND (reference sequence). This CDR3 is built from 16 residues. The CDR3 is CASSREAGIGNNEQFF. For the CDR3, the DNA is TGTGCCAGCAGTAGAGAGGCGGGGATCGGGAACAATGAGCAGTTCTTC.

The chain couples TRBV15 to TRBJ2-3, with no clear D. CDR1 is LNHNV and CDR2 is YYDKDF in the germline V gene (reference sequence). Trimming removed 1 base from V and 1 base from J, with 6 bases in between. This CDR3 spans 14 amino acids. The CDR3: CATSRGLGTDTQYF. The CDR3 nucleotides read TGTGCCACCAGCAGAGGGTTAGGCACAGATACGCAGTATTTT.

This clone has just a few counts. The chain links TRBV18 to TRBJ1-1, with D perhaps matching TRBD1 (5 bases). Germline V gene lookup returns CDR1 KGHSH and CDR2 LQKENI. The CDR3 has 14 amino acids. Trimming took 3 bases from V and 1 from J, leaving 9 bases between them. CDR3 sequence reads: CASSPQGKNTEAFF. CDR3 in DNA: TGTGCCAGCTCACCCCAGGGTAAGAACACTGAAGCTTTCTTT.

This clone showed up just once. This sequence joins TRBV2 and TRBJ2-3; possibly TRBD2 for D (6 bases). The CDR3 runs to 13 residues. The V gene lost 6 bases and the J gene lost 6 bases, with 13 bases spanning the gap. Germline CDR1 and CDR2: SNHLY and FYNNEI. CDR3: CASRATSLDTQYF. CDR3 sequence (DNA): TGTGCCAGCAGGGCGACTAGTCTGGATACGCAGTATTTT.

The chain links TRBV7-3 to TRBJ1-1; D uncertain. CDR1 and CDR2 (germline): SGHTA, FQGTGA. V lost 5 bases and J lost 8, with 15 bases in between. There are 13 residues in the CDR3. Written as DNA, the CDR3 is TGTGCCAGCAGCCTATGGACGGGAGGAGAAGCTTTCTTT. This encodes CASSLWTGGEAFF.

This clone was detected once. CDR3: CATSRDPGDVGNQPQHF. The CDR3 bases are TGTGCCACCAGCAGAGACCCCGGGGATGTCGGCAATCAGCCCCAGCATTTT. The genes are TRBV15 and TRBJ1-5; D remains ambiguous. Germline CDR1 is LNHNV and CDR2 is YYDKDF (reference sequence). The ends were cut back, 0 bases at V and 2 bases at J, with 14 bases in the middle. The CDR3 runs 17 residues. The complete variable domain, with remaining parts taken from reference TRBV15 and TRBJ1-5, reads DAMVIQNPRYQVTQFGKPVTLSCSQTLNHNVMYWYQQKSSQAPKLLFHYYDKDFNNEADTPDNFQSRRPNTSFCFLDIRSPGLGDTAMYLCATSRDPGDVGNQPQHFGDGTRLSIL.

The rearrangement joins TRBV10-3 to TRBJ1-2; possibly TRBD1 for D (5 bases). Trimming stripped 3 bases from V and 5 bases from J, with 10 bases between. The CDR3 covers 13 residues. Looked up from germline, CDR1 is ENHRY and CDR2 is SYGVKD. The CDR3 DNA reads as TGTGCCATCAGTGACAGGGAGGGATATGGCTACACCTTC. Translating gives CAISDREGYGYTF.

CDR3 in amino acids: CASREGFGTGGGEQYF. CDR3 nucleotides: TGTGCCAGCAGGGAAGGGTTTGGGACAGGGGGAGGAGAGCAGTACTTC. The J gene is TRBJ2-7, the V gene TRBV27, with TRBD1 identical over 11 bases. Per the germline V gene, CDR1 is MNHEY and CDR2 is SMNVEV (reference sequence). Trimming took 6 bases from V and 7 from J; bases not matched to a gene: 14. The CDR3 length is 16 residues.

V and J are TRBV11-1 and TRBJ1-1; 10 positions agree with TRBD1. The CDR3 runs to 15 residues. V trimming: 2 bases; J trimming: 6 bases; junction bases outside the gene matches: 6. CDR1 is SGHAT and CDR2 is FQDESV in the germline V gene (reference sequence). For the CDR3, the DNA is TGTGCCAGCAGCTTAAGAACCGGGACAGGGGCTGAAGCTTTCTTT. Its translation: CASSLRTGTGAEAFF.

V is TRBV7-2 and J is TRBJ2-1, with 9 nucleotides matching TRBD1. J was trimmed by 7 bases and V by 9 bases; bases with no gene match: 10. CDR1 and CDR2 (germline): SGHTA, FQGNSA. The CDR3 has 14 amino acids. Written as DNA, the CDR3 is TGTGCCAGTCTCCGGGACAGGGACCCGAATGAGCAGTTCTTC. Its protein is CASLRDRDPNEQFF.

J is TRBJ2-2 and V is TRBV11-3; possibly TRBD1 for D (5 bases). V was shortened by 10 bases and J by 0 bases, with 12 bases between the two germline ends. Germline-derived CDR1 and CDR2 are SGHNT and YENEEA. This CDR3 region has 14 residues. Here the CDR3 reads CATQGGSNTGELFF. The CDR3 DNA follows: TGTGCCACCCAGGGTGGGTCGAACACCGGGGAGCTGTTTTTT.

The chain recombines TRBV28 with TRBJ1-2; the match to TRBD1 covers 7 bases. CDR3 size: 15 residues. Losses at the gene ends were 4 bases for V and 5 bases for J; bases not matched to a gene: 10. CDR1 and CDR2 from the germline V gene are MDHEN and SYDVKM. CDR3 protein: CASSWDTGTEYGYTF. As DNA, the CDR3 is TGTGCCAGCAGTTGGGACACCGGGACAGAATATGGCTACACCTTC.